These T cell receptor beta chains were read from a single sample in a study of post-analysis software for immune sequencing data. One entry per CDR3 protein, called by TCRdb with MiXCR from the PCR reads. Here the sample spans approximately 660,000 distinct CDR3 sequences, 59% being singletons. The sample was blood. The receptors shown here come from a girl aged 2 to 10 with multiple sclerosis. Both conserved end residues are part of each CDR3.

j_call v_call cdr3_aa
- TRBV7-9 CASSATGSHEQYF
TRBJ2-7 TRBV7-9 CASSADLQGHLYEQYF
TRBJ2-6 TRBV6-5 CASSYFGARTGANVLTF
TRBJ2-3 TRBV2 CANRPGLGGTQYF
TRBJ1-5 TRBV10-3 CAISEVRGQPQHF
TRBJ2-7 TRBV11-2 CASSSATSYEQYF
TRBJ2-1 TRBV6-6 CASRKDRGSYNEQFF
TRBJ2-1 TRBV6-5 CASSLGRWTSGDNEQFF
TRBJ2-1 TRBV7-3 CASSSPGSRREEQFF
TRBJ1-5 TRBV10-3 CAIQGDRNQPQHF
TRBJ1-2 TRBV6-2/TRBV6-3 CASSTVYSPGFVYTF
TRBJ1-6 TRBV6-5 CASMGRDFSPLHF
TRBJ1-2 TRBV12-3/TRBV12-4 CASSFKRGYGYTF
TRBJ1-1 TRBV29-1 CSVAPRGNTEAFF
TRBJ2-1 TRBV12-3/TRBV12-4 CASSLGTGRGPNEQFF